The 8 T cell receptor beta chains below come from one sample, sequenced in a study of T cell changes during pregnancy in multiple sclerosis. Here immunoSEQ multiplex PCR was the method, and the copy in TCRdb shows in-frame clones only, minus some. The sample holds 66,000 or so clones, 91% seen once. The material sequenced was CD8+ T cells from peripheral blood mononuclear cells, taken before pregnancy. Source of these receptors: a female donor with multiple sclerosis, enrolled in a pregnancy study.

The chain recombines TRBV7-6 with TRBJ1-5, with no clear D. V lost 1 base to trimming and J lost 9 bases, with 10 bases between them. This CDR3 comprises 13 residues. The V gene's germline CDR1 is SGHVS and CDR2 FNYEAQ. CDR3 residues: CASSLGPEGPQHF. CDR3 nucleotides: TGTGCCAGCAGCTTAGGGCCTGAGGGGCCCCAGCATTTT. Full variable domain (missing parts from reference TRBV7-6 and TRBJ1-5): GAGVSQSPRYKVTKRGQDVALRCDPISGHVSLYWYRQALGQGPEFLTYFNYEAQQDKSGLPNDRFSAERPEGSISTLTIQRTEQRDSAMYRCASSLGPEGPQHFGDGTRLSIL.

CDR3 coding DNA: TGTGCCAGCAGCCAAGAACCTAGCGGGGTAAACGAGCAGTACTTC. The encoded protein is CASSQEPSGVNEQYF. The chain recombines TRBV4-2 with TRBJ2-7; 9 bases agree with TRBD2. Germline values: CDR1 LGHNA, CDR2 YNFKEQ. V lost 0 bases and J lost 5; bases outside the gene matches: 5. The CDR3 is 15 residues long.

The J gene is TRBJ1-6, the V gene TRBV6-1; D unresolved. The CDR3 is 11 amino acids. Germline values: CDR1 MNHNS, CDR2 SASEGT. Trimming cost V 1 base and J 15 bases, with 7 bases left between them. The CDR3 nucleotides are TGTGCCAGCAGTGAAGGCAAGCGCCTCCACTTT. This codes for CASSEGKRLHF.

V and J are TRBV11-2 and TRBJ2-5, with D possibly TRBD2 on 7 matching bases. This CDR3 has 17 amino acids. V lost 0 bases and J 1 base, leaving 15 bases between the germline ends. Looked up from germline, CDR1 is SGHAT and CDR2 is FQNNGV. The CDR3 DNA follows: TGTGCCAGCAGCTTAGATTTCGGCGGGGGCCTCCAAGAGACCCAGTACTTC. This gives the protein CASSLDFGGGLQETQYF.

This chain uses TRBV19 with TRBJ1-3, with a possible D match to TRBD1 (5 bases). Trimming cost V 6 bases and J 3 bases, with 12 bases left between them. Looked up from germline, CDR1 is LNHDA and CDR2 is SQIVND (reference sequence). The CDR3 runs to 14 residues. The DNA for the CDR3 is TGTGCCAGTAGACATTCAGGGTATGGAAACACCATATATTTT. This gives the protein CASRHSGYGNTIYF.

Written as DNA, the CDR3 is TGTGCCAGCAGCCGACAGGCAAATCAGCAGTTCTTC. It codes for CASSRQANQQFF. The chain carries TRBV5-6 and TRBJ2-1; possible D gene TRBD1, 6 bases. The ends were cut back, 4 bases at V and 11 bases at J, with 13 bases in the middle. Germline V gene sequence: CDR1 SGHDT, CDR2 YYEEEE. This CDR3 has 12 residues.

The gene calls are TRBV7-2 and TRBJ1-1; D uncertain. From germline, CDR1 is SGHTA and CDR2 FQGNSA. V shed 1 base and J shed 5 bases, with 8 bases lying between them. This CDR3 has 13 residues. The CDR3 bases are TGTGCCAGCAGCTTAGGGCTCCAGACTGAAGCTTTCTTT. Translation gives CASSLGLQTEAFF.

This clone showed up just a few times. CDR3 nucleotides: TGTGCCAGCAGCTCTCCGGGACAGGGGGCCGGGAACTATGGCTACACCTTC. Translated: CASSSPGQGAGNYGYTF. The chain uses TRBV5-4 and TRBJ1-2; 12 nucleotides agree with TRBD1. Unmatched junction bases numbered 8, after V lost 3 bases and J lost 2 bases. The CDR3 is 17 residues long. Germline assignment: CDR1 SGHNT and CDR2 YYREEE (reference sequence).